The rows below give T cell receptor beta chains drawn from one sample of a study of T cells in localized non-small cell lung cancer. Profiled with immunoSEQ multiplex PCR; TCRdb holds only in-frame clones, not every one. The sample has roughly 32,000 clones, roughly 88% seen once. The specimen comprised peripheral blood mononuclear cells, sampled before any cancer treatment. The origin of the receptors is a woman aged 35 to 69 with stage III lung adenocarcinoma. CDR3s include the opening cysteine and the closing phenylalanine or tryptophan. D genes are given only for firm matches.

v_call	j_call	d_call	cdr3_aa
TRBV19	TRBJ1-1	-	CASSIRQMNTEAFF
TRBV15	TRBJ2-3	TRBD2	CATSRDLAGGTDTQYF
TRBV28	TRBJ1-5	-	CASSSPNQPQHF
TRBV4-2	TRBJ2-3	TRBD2	CASSQGSSGGTDTQYF
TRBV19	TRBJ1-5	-	CASSITRRGPQHF
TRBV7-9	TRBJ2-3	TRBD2	CASSWTGTSDTDTQYF
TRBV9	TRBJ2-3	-	CASSVAGGPPTDTQYF
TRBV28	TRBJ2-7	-	CASSLGLSGWEQYF
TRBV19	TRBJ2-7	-	CASSITGLITYEQYF
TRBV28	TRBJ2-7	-	CASSPLTVTYEQYF
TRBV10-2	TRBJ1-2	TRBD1	CASSSLLRQGHYGYTF
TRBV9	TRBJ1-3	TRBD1	CASSASGQGASGNTIYF
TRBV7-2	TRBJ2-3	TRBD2	CASMLGRVSDTQYF
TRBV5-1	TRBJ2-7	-	CASSLPGATYEQYF
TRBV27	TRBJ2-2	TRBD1	CASSLQGAGELFF
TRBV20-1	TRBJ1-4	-	CSVRRREKLFF
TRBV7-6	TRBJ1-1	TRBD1	CASRPQGGGEAFF
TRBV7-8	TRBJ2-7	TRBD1	CASSPGTGNAYEQHF
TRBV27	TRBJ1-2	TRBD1	CASSPTGGVGYTF
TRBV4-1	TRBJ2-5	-	CASSRSSRVGLQETQYF
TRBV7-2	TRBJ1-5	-	CASSSPGGVQPQHF
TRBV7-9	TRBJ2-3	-	CASSTLGQPTDTQYF
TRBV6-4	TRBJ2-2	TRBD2	CASSGEGPANTGELFF
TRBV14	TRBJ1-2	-	CATPRYGYTF
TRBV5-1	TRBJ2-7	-	CASSSGTGVVYEQYF
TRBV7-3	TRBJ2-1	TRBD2	CASSSRTSGGRQFF
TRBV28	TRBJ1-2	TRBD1	CASSFQGGPFGYTF
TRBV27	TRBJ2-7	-	CASSPGTFYEQYF
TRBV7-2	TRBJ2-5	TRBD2	CASSLGSGGQQETQYF
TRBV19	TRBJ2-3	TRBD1	CATGTGADTQYF
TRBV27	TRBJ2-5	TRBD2	CASRPPLGLAGGPGETQYF
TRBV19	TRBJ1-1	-	CASSLRFDTEAFF
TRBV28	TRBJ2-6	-	CASSSGVASGANVLTF
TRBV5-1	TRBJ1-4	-	CASSPALGTVEKLFF
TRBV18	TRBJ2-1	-	CASSNSDASSYNEQFF
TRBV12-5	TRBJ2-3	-	CASGLVRAQVHTDTQYF
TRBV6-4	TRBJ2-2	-	CASTPRTNTGELFF
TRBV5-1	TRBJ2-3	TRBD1	CASSLFGTGGRTDTQYF
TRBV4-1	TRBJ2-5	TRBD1	CASSHRDRRQETQYF
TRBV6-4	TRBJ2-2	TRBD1	CASSPQGAGGELFF